This T cell receptor (beta chain) was captured by sequencing in a study of blood T cells in healthy people across ages. J lost 2 bases, V lost 1 base, and 9 bases had no gene match. CDR3 length: 17 residues. Germline values: CDR1 LGHDT, CDR2 YNNKEL (reference sequence). Primed by a sample-barcoded 5' primer and a J-beta primer mix, a second PCR proceeded for 7 to 11 cycles. TCRdb fed the 5' RACE reads into MiXCR, producing one record per CDR3 protein. This table has about 730,000 distinct CDR3 sequences, roughly two fifths appearing once. Healthy Caucasian individuals from Russia aged about 6 to 100 served as donors.

The chain is built from TRBV3-1 and TRBJ1-1, with 8 bases matching TRBD1. This TCR derives from a woman aged 60-70 years in good health. The material sequenced was blood. The CDR3: CASSQVGYRGSNTEAFF. In DNA form, the CDR3 reads TGTGCCAGCAGCCAAGTCGGGTACAGGGGGAGTAACACTGAAGCTTTCTTT.